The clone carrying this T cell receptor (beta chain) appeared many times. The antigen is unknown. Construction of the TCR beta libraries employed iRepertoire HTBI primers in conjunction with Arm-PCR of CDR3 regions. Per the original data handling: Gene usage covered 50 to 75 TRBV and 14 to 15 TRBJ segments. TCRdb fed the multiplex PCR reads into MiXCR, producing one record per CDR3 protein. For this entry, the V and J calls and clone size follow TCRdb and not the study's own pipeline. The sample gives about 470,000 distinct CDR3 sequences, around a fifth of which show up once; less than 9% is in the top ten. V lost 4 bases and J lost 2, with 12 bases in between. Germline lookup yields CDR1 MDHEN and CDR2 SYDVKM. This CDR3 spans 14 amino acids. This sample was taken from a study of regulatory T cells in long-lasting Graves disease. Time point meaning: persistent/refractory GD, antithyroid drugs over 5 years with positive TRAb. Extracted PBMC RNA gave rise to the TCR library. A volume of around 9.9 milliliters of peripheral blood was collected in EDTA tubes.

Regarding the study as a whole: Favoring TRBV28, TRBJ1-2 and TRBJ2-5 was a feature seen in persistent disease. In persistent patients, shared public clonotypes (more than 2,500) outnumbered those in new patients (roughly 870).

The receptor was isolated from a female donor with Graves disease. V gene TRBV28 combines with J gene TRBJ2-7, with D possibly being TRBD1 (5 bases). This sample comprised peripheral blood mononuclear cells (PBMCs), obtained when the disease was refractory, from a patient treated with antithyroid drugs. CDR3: CASSSVQETYEQYF. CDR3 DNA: TGTGCCAGCAGTTCGGTACAGGAGACCTACGAGCAGTACTTC.